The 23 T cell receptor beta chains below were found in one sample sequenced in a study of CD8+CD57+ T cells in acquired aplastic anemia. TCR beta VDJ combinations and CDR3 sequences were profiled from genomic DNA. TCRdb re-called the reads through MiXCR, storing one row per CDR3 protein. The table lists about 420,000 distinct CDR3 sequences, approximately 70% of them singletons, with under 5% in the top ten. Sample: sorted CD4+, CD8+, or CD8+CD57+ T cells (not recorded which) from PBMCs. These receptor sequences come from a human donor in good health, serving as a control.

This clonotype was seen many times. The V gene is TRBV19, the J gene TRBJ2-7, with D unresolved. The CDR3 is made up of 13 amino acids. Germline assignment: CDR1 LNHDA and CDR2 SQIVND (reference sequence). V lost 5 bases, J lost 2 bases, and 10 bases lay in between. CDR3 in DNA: TGTGCCAGTAGTCGGGCCTCCACCTACGAGCAGTACTTC. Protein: CASSRASTYEQYF.

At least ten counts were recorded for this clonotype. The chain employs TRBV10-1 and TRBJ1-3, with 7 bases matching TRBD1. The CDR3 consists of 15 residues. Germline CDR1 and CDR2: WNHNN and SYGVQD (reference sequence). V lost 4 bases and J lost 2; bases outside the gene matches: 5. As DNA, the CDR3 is TGCGCCAGCAGTGCCGACAGGGTAACTGGAAACACCATATATTTT. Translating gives CASSADRVTGNTIYF.

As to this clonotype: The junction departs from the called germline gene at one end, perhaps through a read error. The DNA of the CDR3 is TGTGCTAGCAGCGCAAATACACAGGGAGAGACCCAGTACACCTTC. This gives the protein CASSANTQGETQYTF. The chain combines TRBV7-6 with TRBJ1-2; D possibly corresponds to TRBD1 (6 bases). Germline-derived CDR1 and CDR2 are SGHVS and FNYEAQ. The CDR3 extends over 15 amino acids.

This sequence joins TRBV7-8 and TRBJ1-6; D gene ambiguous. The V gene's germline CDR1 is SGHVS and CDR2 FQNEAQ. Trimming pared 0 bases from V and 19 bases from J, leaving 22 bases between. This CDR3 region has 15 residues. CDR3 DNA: TGTGCCAGCAGCTTAGCGCAAAGGACTACCTACACGCAGCACTTT. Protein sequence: CASSLAQRTTYTQHF.

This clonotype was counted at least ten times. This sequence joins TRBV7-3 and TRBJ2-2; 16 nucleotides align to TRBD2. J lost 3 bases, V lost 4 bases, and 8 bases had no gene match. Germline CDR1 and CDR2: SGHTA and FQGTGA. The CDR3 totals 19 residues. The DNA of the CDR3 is TGTGCCAGCAGCTCGATACCGGGACTAGCGGGGGGGGACACCGGGGAGCTGTTTTTT. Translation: CASSSIPGLAGGDTGELFF.

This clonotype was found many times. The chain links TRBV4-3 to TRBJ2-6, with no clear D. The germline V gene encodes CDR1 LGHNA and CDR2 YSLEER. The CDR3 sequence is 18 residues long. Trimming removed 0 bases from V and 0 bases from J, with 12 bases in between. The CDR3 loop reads CASSQERQAYSGANVLTF. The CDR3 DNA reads TGCGCCAGCAGCCAAGAACGGCAGGCTTACTCTGGGGCCAACGTCCTGACTTTC.

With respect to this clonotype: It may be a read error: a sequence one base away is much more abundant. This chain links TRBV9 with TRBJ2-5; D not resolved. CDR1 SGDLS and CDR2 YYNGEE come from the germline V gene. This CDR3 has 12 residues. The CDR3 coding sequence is TGTGCCAGCAGTTACAAGCAGGAGACCCAGCACTTC. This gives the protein CASSYKQETQHF. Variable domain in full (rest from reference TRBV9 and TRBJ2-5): DSGVTQTPKHLITATGQRVTLRCSPRSGDLSVYWYQQSLDQGLQFLIQYYNGEERAKGNILERFSAQQFPDLHSELNLSSLELGDSALYFCASSYKQETQHFGPGTRLLVL.

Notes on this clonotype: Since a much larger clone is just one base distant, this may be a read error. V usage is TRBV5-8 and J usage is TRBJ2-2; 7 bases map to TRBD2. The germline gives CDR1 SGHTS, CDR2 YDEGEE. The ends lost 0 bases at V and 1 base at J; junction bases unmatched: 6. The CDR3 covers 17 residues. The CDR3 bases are TGTGCCAGCAGCTTGGTCCTAGCGGAGAAGAACACCGGGGAGCTGTTTTTT. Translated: CASSLVLAEKNTGELFF. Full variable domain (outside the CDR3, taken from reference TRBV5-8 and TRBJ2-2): EAGVTQSPTHLIKTRGQQATLRCSPISGHTSVYWYQQALGLGLQFLLWYDEGEERNRGNFPPRFSGRQFPNYSSELNVNALELEDSALYLCASSLVLAEKNTGELFFGEGSRLTVL.

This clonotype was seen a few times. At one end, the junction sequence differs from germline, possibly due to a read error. This chain's CDR3 is CACSRTGDGNTMYF. The CDR3 DNA reads as TGTGCCTGTAGTCGTACAGGGGATGGAAACACCATGTATTTT. The V call is TRBV19, the J call TRBJ1-3; 7 nucleotides agree with TRBD1. Germline V gene data show CDR1 as LNHDA and CDR2 as SQIVND (reference sequence). CDR3 length: 14 amino acids. The complete variable domain, with remaining parts taken from reference TRBV19 and TRBJ1-3, reads DGGITQSPKYLFRKEGQNVTLSCEQNLNHDAMYWYRQDPGQGLRLIYYSQIVNDFQKGDIAEGYSVSREKKESFPLTVTSAQKNPTAFYLCACSRTGDGNTMYFGEGSWLTVV.

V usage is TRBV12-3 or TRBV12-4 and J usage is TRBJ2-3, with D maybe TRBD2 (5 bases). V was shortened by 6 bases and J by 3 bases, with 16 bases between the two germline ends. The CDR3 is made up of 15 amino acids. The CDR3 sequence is CASSQTGISTDTQYF. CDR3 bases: TGTGCCAGCAGCCAGACGGGGATCAGTACAGATACGCAGTATTTT.

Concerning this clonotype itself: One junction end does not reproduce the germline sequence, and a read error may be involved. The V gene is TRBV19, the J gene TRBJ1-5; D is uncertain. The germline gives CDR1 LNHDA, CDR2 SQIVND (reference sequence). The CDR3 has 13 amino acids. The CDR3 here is CASSRGGYQPQHF. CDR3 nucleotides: TGTGCCAGCAGTAGAGGAGGATATCAGCCCCAGCATTTT.

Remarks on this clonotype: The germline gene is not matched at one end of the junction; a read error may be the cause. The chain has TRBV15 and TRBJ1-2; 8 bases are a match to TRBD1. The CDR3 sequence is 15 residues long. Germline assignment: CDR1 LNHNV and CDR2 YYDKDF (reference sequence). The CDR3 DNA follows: TGTGCCACCAGCAGAGATCGGGCAGGGGGCAATGGCTACTACTTC. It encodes CATSRDRAGGNGYYF.

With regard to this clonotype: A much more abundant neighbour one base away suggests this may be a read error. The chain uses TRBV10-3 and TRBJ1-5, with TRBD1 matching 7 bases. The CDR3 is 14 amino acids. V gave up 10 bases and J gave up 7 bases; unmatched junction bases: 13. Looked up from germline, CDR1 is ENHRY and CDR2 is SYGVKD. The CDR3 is CARSSGTVRQPQHF. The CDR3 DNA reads TGTGCCAGGAGCTCCGGGACAGTTCGGCAGCCCCAGCATTTT.

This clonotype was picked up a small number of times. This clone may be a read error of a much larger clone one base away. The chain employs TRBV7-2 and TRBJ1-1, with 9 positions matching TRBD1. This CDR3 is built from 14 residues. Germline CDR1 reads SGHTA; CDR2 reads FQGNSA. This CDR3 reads CASRVDRGGTGAFF. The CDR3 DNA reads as TGTGCCAGCAGAGTTGACAGGGGGGGCACTGGAGCTTTCTTT.

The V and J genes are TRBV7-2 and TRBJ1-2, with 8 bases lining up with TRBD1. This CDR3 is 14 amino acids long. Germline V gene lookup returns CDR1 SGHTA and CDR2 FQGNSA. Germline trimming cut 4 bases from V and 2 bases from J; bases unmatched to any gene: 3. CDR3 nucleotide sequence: TGTGCCAGCAGCTCCCAGGGGGCGAACTATGGCTACACCTTC. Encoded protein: CASSSQGANYGYTF.

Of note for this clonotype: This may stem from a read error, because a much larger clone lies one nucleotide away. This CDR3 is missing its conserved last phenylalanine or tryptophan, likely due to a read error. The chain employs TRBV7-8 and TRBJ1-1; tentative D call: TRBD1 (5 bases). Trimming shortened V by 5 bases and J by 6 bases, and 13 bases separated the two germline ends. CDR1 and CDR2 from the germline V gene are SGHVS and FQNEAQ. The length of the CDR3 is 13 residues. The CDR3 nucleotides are TGTGCCAGCAGCCAACTCAGGGACGCTGAAGCTTTCTCT. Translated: CASSQLRDAEAFS.

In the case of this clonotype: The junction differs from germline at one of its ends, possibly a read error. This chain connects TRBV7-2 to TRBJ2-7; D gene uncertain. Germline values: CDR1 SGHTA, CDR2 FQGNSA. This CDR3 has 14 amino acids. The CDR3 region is CASSIEPSLSQYFF. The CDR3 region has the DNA TGTGCCAGCAGCATAGAACCCTCGCTCAGCCAGTACTTCTTC.

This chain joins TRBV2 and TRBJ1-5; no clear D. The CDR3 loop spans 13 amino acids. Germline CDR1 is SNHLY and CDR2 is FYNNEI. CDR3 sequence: CAACGRENQPQHF. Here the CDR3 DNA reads TGTGCTGCTTGCGGGAGAGAAAATCAGCCCCAGCATTTT.

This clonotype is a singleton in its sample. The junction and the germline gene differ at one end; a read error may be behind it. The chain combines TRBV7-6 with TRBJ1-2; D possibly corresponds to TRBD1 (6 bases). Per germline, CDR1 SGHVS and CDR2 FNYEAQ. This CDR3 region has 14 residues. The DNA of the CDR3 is TGTGCCAGTAGCTTAGCTGGGGGGCCAGGGGGCTACACCTTC. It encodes CASSLAGGPGGYTF.

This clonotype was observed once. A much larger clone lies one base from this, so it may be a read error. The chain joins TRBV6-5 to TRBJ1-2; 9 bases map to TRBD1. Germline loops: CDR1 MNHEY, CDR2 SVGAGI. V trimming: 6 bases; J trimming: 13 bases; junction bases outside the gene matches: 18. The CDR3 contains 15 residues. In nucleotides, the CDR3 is TGTGCCAGCAGGCAATTCTCCGGGACAGGGATCGGTGGCACCTTC. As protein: CASRQFSGTGIGGTF.

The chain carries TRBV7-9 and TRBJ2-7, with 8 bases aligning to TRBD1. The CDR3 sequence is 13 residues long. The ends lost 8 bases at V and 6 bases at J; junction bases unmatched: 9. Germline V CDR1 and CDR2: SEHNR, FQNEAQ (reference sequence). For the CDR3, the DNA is TGTGCCAGCGGCGTGGACAGGGACAGCGAGCAGTACTTC. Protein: CASGVDRDSEQYF.

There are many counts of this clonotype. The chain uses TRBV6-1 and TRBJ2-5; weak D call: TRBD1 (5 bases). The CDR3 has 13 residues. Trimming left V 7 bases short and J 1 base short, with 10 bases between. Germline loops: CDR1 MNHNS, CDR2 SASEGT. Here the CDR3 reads CASISDSQETQYF. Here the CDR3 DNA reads TGTGCCAGCATCTCCGACAGCCAAGAGACCCAGTACTTC.

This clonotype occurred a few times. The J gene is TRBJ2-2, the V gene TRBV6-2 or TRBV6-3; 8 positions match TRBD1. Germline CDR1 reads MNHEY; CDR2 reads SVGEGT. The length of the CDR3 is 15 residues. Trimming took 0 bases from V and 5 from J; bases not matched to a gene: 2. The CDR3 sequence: CASSYSTGDTGELFF. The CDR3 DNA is TGTGCCAGCAGTTACTCGACAGGGGATACCGGGGAGCTGTTTTTT.